One sample yielded the 32 T cell receptor beta chains listed below, sequenced in a study of blood T cell repertoires in COVID-19. Method: immunoSEQ multiplex PCR; TCRdb's copy keeps in-frame clones and lacks some. The table records around 440,000 clones, approximately 88% of them present only once. Sequencing was performed on peripheral blood. The receptors derive from a woman in her 50s with COVID-19, enrolled during active disease.

The chain employs TRBV6-1 and TRBJ1-2; TRBD1 matches 8 bases. The CDR3 is made up of 15 amino acids. V trimming: 6 bases; J trimming: 0 bases; junction bases outside the gene matches: 6. The germline gives CDR1 MNHNS, CDR2 SASEGT. The DNA of the CDR3 is TGTGCCAGCAGCAACCACAGGGGGACTAACTATGGCTACACCTTC. Amino acid sequence: CASSNHRGTNYGYTF.

This clone is a singleton in its sample. The chain carries TRBV9 and TRBJ1-1; D ambiguous. Germline-derived CDR1 and CDR2 are SGDLS and YYNGEE. Trimming removed 0 bases at V and 1 base at J, with 10 bases between. There are 15 residues in the CDR3. CDR3 DNA sequence: TGTGCCAGCAGCGTAGCCGGTTCGGGGAACACTGAAGCTTTCTTT. Translating it yields CASSVAGSGNTEAFF.

J is TRBJ2-5 and V is TRBV2; 7 bases agree with TRBD1. The CDR3 loop spans 14 amino acids. V lost 4 bases, J lost 2 bases, and 4 bases stayed unmatched. CDR1 and CDR2 (germline): SNHLY, FYNNEI. The CDR3 DNA sequence: TGTGCCAGCAGTGTAAGGGGGCGGCAAGAGACCCAGTACTTC. Protein product: CASSVRGRQETQYF.

This chain uses TRBV21-1 with TRBJ1-3; no DNA check was done on the table's D call, TRBD1. TRBV21-1 is noted as a pseudogene. The CDR3 covers 15 residues. The CDR3 loop is CASSKRTGDGNTIYF. The CDR3 DNA sequence: TGTGCCAGCAGCAAACGGACAGGGGATGGAAACACCATATATTTT.

V and J are TRBV25-1 and TRBJ1-4, with 10 bases identical to TRBD1. CDR1 and CDR2 from the germline V gene are MGHDK and SYGVNS. V gave up 7 bases and J gave up 5 bases; unmatched junction bases: 16. CDR3 length: 18 residues. As DNA, the CDR3 is TGTGCCAGCACGCAAAGTCCCCGTGACAGGGGGCGGAATGAAAAACTGTTTTTT. Translation: CASTQSPRDRGRNEKLFF.

A few counts support this clone. V usage is TRBV9 and J usage is TRBJ2-3, with TRBD1 matching over 11 bases. The germline V gene encodes CDR1 SGDLS and CDR2 YYNGEE. J was trimmed by 7 bases and V by 0 bases; bases with no gene match: 7. This CDR3 has 16 amino acids. For the CDR3, the DNA is TGTGCCAGCAGCGTAGAGTGGACAGGGGGCTTGAATACGCAGTATTTT. This codes for CASSVEWTGGLNTQYF. The entire variable domain, with the rest obtained from reference TRBV9 and TRBJ2-3, is as follows: DSGVTQTPKHLITATGQRVTLRCSPRSGDLSVYWYQQSLDQGLQFLIQYYNGEERAKGNILERFSAQQFPDLHSELNLSSLELGDSALYFCASSVEWTGGLNTQYFGPGTRLTVL.

This chain joins TRBV5-1 and TRBJ1-2; the match to TRBD1 covers 8 bases. Germline V gene sequence: CDR1 SGHRS, CDR2 YFSETQ. Germline trimming cut 0 bases from V and 0 bases from J; bases unmatched to any gene: 4. The CDR3 runs to 16 residues. This CDR3 is CASSLGRDRSNYGYTF. The DNA for the CDR3 is TGCGCCAGCAGCTTGGGGAGGGACAGGTCTAACTATGGCTACACCTTC.

This rearrangement joins TRBV5-1 to TRBJ2-2; TRBD1 matches at 8 bases. V lost 4 bases to trimming and J lost 0 bases; unmatched junction nucleotides: 11. Germline-derived CDR1 and CDR2 are SGHRS and YFSETQ. The CDR3 is 18 amino acids. The CDR3 loop reads CASSQKDRVSSNTGELFF. DNA for the CDR3: TGCGCCAGCAGCCAGAAGGACAGGGTCTCCTCGAACACCGGGGAGCTGTTTTTT.

This sequence joins TRBV10-3 and TRBJ1-2; 9 bases match TRBD1. This CDR3 contains 13 residues. J gave up 5 bases and V 4 bases, and 2 bases lay outside the gene matches. Germline V gives CDR1 ENHRY, CDR2 SYGVKD. The CDR3 here is CAISGGTGYGYTF. The CDR3 DNA reads TGTGCCATCAGTGGGGGGACAGGGTATGGCTACACCTTC.

This clone occurred once. The chain recombines TRBV10-3 with TRBJ2-2; weak D call: TRBD2 (6 bases). This CDR3 is 16 amino acids long. Germline V gene sequence: CDR1 ENHRY, CDR2 SYGVKD. Trimming removed 0 bases from V and 1 base from J, with 9 bases in between. The CDR3 loop reads CAISESAGRNTGELFF. CDR3 in DNA: TGTGCCATCAGTGAGTCGGCGGGGAGGAACACCGGGGAGCTGTTTTTT.

This clone was counted a few times. The rearrangement uses TRBV19 and TRBJ1-5; D gene uncertain. Trimming removed 9 bases from V and 8 bases from J, with 17 bases in between. CDR3 size: 13 residues. Germline loops: CDR1 LNHDA, CDR2 SQIVND (reference sequence). CDR3 protein: CASAGIQREPQHF. Written as DNA, the CDR3 is TGTGCCAGCGCCGGGATCCAAAGGGAGCCCCAGCATTTT.

The chain links TRBV5-4 to TRBJ2-7; TRBD2 aligns across 8 bases. The CDR3 is made up of 16 amino acids. Per the germline V gene, CDR1 is SGHNT and CDR2 is YYREEE (reference sequence). J lost 0 bases, V lost 4 bases, and 9 bases had no gene match. The CDR3: CASSTGGEAGSYEQYF. The DNA of the CDR3 is TGTGCCAGCAGCACGGGGGGGGAGGCAGGCTCCTACGAGCAGTACTTC. The full variable domain, in which reference TRBV5-4 and TRBJ2-7 provide the parts outside the CDR3, is ETGVTQSPTHLIKTRGQQVTLRCSSQSGHNTVSWYQQALGQGPQFIFQYYREEENGRGNFPPRFSGLQFPNYSSELNVNALELDDSALYLCASSTGGEAGSYEQYFGPGTRLTVT.

The J gene is TRBJ1-5, the V gene TRBV30, with D perhaps TRBD1 (6 bases). This CDR3 has 15 amino acids. Trimming left V 2 bases short and J 4 bases short, with 15 bases between. Germline CDR1 GTSNPN, CDR2 SVGIG (reference sequence). The CDR3 protein is CAWSTPGGLNQPQHF. CDR3 DNA: TGTGCCTGGAGTACCCCGGGGGGGCTGAATCAGCCCCAGCATTTT.

This clone is a singleton in its sample. The V and J genes are TRBV29-1 and TRBJ1-1; 7 bases line up with TRBD1. This CDR3 comprises 15 residues. CDR1 and CDR2 from the germline V gene are SQVTM and ANQGSEA. V was clipped by 1 base and J by 3 bases; unmatched bases: 8. In nucleotides, the CDR3 is TGCAGCGTTGAAGCCCACGACAGGGAAGACACTGAAGCTTTCTTT. As protein: CSVEAHDREDTEAFF.

This chain links TRBV13 with TRBJ2-1, with a weak D call TRBD1 (5 bases). This CDR3 is 13 amino acids long. Germline CDR1 and CDR2: PRHDT and FYEKMQ (reference sequence). With 3 bases removed from V and 8 bases from J, the gap between germline ends came to 11 bases. Here the CDR3 DNA reads TGTGCCAGCAGCTTGGGGCGGTTCGATGAGCAGTTCTTC. Protein product: CASSLGRFDEQFF. Looking up the rest from reference TRBV13 and TRBJ2-1 gives the full variable domain: AAGVIQSPRHLIKEKRETATLKCYPIPRHDTVYWYQQGPGQDPQFLISFYEKMQSDKGSIPDRFSAQQFSDYHSELNMSSLELGDSALYFCASSLGRFDEQFFGPGTRLTVL.

V usage is TRBV11-2 and J usage is TRBJ2-7; D perhaps matches TRBD2 (8 bases). Germline values: CDR1 SGHAT, CDR2 FQNNGV. The V end was cut by 7 bases, the J end by 2 bases, with 18 bases between. The CDR3 has 15 residues. The CDR3 bases are TGTGCCAGCACTCGGGAGGGGGCCACAACCTACGAGCAGTACTTC. Translation gives CASTREGATTYEQYF. The entire variable domain, with the rest obtained from reference TRBV11-2 and TRBJ2-7, is as follows: EAGVAQSPRYKIIEKRQSVAFWCNPISGHATLYWYQQILGQGPKLLIQFQNNGVVDDSQLPKDRFSAERLKGVDSTLKIQPAKLEDSAVYLCASTREGATTYEQYFGPGTRLTVT.

The rearrangement joins TRBV20-1 to TRBJ2-3; 13 positions match TRBD2. The V gene end was trimmed by 3 bases and the J gene end by 0 bases; junction bases not matched to a gene: 6. This CDR3 region has 17 residues. Germline V gene data show CDR1 as DFQATT and CDR2 as SNEGSKA (reference sequence). CDR3 sequence (DNA): TGCAGTGCTAGTCCGGGGACTAGCGGGGCTAGCACAGATACGCAGTATTTT. It yields the protein CSASPGTSGASTDTQYF.

The CDR3 nucleotides read TGTGCCACCGGCGGACAGGGGGTAAGCAATCAGCCCCAGCATTTT. This translates into CATGGQGVSNQPQHF. V usage is TRBV19 and J usage is TRBJ1-5; TRBD1 agrees at 10 bases. Germline V gene data show CDR1 as LNHDA and CDR2 as SQIVND (reference sequence). The CDR3 consists of 15 residues. J was trimmed by 1 base and V by 10 bases; bases with no gene match: 7.

This chain links TRBV2 with TRBJ2-2, with D perhaps matching TRBD2 (7 bases). The length of the CDR3 is 17 residues. Germline CDR1 reads SNHLY; CDR2 reads FYNNEI. The V gene lost 0 bases and the J gene lost 5 bases, with 16 bases spanning the gap. The CDR3 reads CASSEAFAGASTGELFF. Written as DNA, the CDR3 is TGTGCCAGCAGTGAAGCATTCGCGGGGGCTTCAACCGGGGAGCTGTTTTTT.

DNA of the CDR3: TGTGCCAGCAGTGAATACCCGGGATCTAAGTCTGGAAACACCATATATTTT. This sequence encodes CASSEYPGSKSGNTIYF. The chain has TRBV6-1 and TRBJ1-3; unclear D gene. Germline V gene lookup returns CDR1 MNHNS and CDR2 SASEGT. CDR3 length equals 17 residues. Trimming removed 2 bases from V and 1 base from J, with 15 bases in between.

The rearrangement joins TRBV5-1 to TRBJ2-7; D possibly corresponds to TRBD1 (6 bases). Per the germline V gene, CDR1 is SGHRS and CDR2 is YFSETQ. The CDR3 is made up of 16 amino acids. The V gene lost 1 base and the J gene lost 0 bases, with 14 bases spanning the gap. The CDR3 loop reads CASSLTTGTNSYEQYF. DNA for the CDR3: TGCGCCAGCAGCTTGACGACCGGGACAAACTCCTACGAGCAGTACTTC.

This clone was seen a single time. This chain connects TRBV27 to TRBJ2-1; TRBD1 matches 7 bases. This CDR3 region has 13 residues. After removal of 4 bases from V and 7 bases from J, the junction contained 4 bases not matched to a gene. The germline CDR1 and CDR2 sequences are MNHEY and SMNVEV (reference sequence). In DNA, the CDR3 is TGTGCCAGCAGTTCGCGACAGGGAAATGAGCAGTTCTTC. Residues: CASSSRQGNEQFF.

The table lists this clone with a few counts. The chain recombines TRBV3-1 (or the pseudogene TRBV3-2) with TRBJ2-7; 7 nucleotides agree with TRBD1. The CDR3 loop spans 16 amino acids. CDR1 is LGHDT and CDR2 is YNNKEL in the germline V gene (reference sequence). V was pared by 7 bases and J by 2 bases, with 14 bases of the junction left unmatched. The CDR3 DNA follows: TGTGCCAGCACCCTCGGGCCGGCAGGGGGTCCCTACGAGCAGTACTTC. It is translated as CASTLGPAGGPYEQYF.

A single count supports this clone. The chain uses TRBV4-1 and TRBJ2-1; TRBD1 aligns across 7 bases. J gave up 4 bases and V 1 base, and 7 bases lay outside the gene matches. The germline V gene has CDR1 MGHRA and CDR2 YSYEKL. The CDR3 has 16 residues. The CDR3 coding sequence is TGCGCCAGCAGCCAAGTAGACAGGGCGGAGTACAATGAGCAGTTCTTC. As protein: CASSQVDRAEYNEQFF.

CDR3 nucleotides: TGTGCCAGCACAACTAACGGGGGTTCCGGGGCTACGCAGTATTTT. The encoded protein is CASTTNGGSGATQYF. This chain connects TRBV7-8 to TRBJ2-3; D perhaps matches TRBD2 (6 bases). Germline V lookup: CDR1 SGHVS, CDR2 FQNEAQ. The CDR3 contains 15 residues. Between the trimmed V and J ends, which lost 7 bases and 8 bases, there was a span of 22 bases. The full variable domain, rest sourced from reference TRBV7-8 and TRBJ2-3, is GAGVSQSPRYKVAKRGQDVALRCDPISGHVSLFWYQQALGQGPEFLTYFQNEAQLDKSGLPSDRFFAERPEGSVSTLKIQRTQQEDSAVYLCASTTNGGSGATQYFGPGTRLTVL.

The rearrangement uses TRBV4-1 and TRBJ1-3; tentatively, D is TRBD1 (6 bases). From germline, CDR1 is MGHRA and CDR2 YSYEKL. V was trimmed by 0 bases and J by 8 bases, leaving 14 bases between them. The CDR3 spans 15 residues. CDR3 sequence: CASSQDPGQLDTIYF. The CDR3 DNA reads as TGCGCCAGCAGCCAAGATCCTGGACAGCTGGACACCATATATTTT.

The sample holds a few counts of this clone. V gene TRBV7-9 combines with J gene TRBJ1-1; weak D call: TRBD1 (6 bases). CDR1 SEHNR and CDR2 FQNEAQ come from the germline V gene (reference sequence). The CDR3 is 14 residues long. V dropped 0 bases and J dropped 4 bases, with 9 bases sitting between them. The CDR3 nucleotides read TGTGCCAGCAGCTTAGCCGGGGGGCCCACTGAAGCTTTCTTT. As protein: CASSLAGGPTEAFF. The variable domain in full, with the rest retrieved from reference TRBV7-9 and TRBJ1-1, is DTGVSQNPRHKITKRGQNVTFRCDPISEHNRLYWYRQTLGQGPEFLTYFQNEAQLEKSRLLSDRFSAERPKGSFSTLEIQRTEQGDSAMYLCASSLAGGPTEAFFGQGTRLTVV.

This chain links TRBV3-1 (or the pseudogene TRBV3-2) with TRBJ2-5; TRBD1 aligns across 10 bases. V gave up 4 bases and J gave up 5 bases; unmatched junction bases: 4. Germline lookup yields CDR1 LGHDT and CDR2 YNNKEL (reference sequence). The CDR3 length is 14 residues. The CDR3 nucleotides read TGTGCCAGCAGCCTCCCGGGACAGGGGGAGACCCAGTACTTC. Amino acid sequence: CASSLPGQGETQYF.

The genes are TRBV2 and TRBJ1-5; no firm D call. The CDR3 has 13 residues. The germline gives CDR1 SNHLY, CDR2 FYNNEI. V lost 10 bases and J lost 3, with 13 bases in between. The CDR3 DNA reads as TGTGCCACCCAGGACTCAGTCAATCAGCCCCAGCATTTT. Translating it yields CATQDSVNQPQHF.

The V call is TRBV10-3, the J call TRBJ1-1; 9 bases agree with TRBD1. This CDR3 comprises 14 residues. V lost 2 bases to trimming and J lost 10 bases; unmatched junction nucleotides: 8. Germline V CDR1 and CDR2: ENHRY, SYGVKD. The CDR3 DNA reads TGTGCCATCAGTGAGCCGGGACAGGGAAGTGGAGCTTTCTTT. Translating gives CAISEPGQGSGAFF.

This rearrangement joins TRBV7-2 to TRBJ1-3; TRBD1 agrees at 7 bases. The CDR3 is 16 amino acids. Germline CDR1 and CDR2: SGHTA and FQGNSA. Trimming at V came to 5 bases and at J to 1 base, leaving 8 bases not matched to a gene. The CDR3 nucleotides read TGTGCCAGCAGCCCGCAGGGGGGCGCTTCTGGAAACACCATATATTTT. This codes for CASSPQGGASGNTIYF.

The V gene is TRBV30, the J gene TRBJ1-1; TRBD1 aligns across 8 bases. Germline CDR1 and CDR2: GTSNPN and SVGIG (reference sequence). There are 12 residues in the CDR3. The J segment lost 5 bases and the V segment lost 3 bases, leaving 2 bases of the junction unmatched. The CDR3 protein is CAWRQGATEAFF. CDR3 bases: TGTGCCTGGAGGCAGGGGGCAACTGAAGCTTTCTTT.